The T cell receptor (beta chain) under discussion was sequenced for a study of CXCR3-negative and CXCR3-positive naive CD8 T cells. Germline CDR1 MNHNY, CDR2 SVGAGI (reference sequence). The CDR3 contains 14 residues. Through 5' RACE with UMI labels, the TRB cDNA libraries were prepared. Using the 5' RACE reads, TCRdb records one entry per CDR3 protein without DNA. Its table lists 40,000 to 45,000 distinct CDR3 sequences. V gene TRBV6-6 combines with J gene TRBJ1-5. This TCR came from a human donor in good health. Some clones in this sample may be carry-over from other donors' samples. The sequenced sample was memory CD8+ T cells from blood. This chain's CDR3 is CASTIIPSNQPQHF.